The rows below give T cell receptor beta chains drawn from one sample of a study of blood T cell repertoires in COVID-19. Produced via immunoSEQ multiplex PCR; TCRdb's table is partial and in-frame only. The data show 76,000 or so clones, about 80% seen once. The specimen was peripheral blood. The source is a man aged 50 or older with acute or convalescent COVID-19. CDR3s include the opening cysteine and the closing phenylalanine or tryptophan. Each record gives: J gene, clone size, V gene, D gene, CDR3 DNA, CDR3 protein. D genes are given only for firm matches. Not every row has a clone size; where given, it reads once, few, many or a size class.

J: TRBJ2-5; size: once; V: TRBV7-2; D: NA; DNA: TGTGCCAGCAGCGTCGGGTGGGTGGAGACCCAGTACTTC; CDR3: CASSVGWVETQYF
J: TRBJ2-7; size: NA; V: TRBV4-2; D: TRBD2; DNA: TGTGCCAGCAGCCAAGAGAGCGGGGGGGCCTACGAGCAGTACTTC; CDR3: CASSQESGGAYEQYF
J: TRBJ1-2; size: NA; V: TRBV5-6; D: TRBD1; DNA: TGTGCCAGCAGCCGGGACAGATATAGCTACACCTTC; CDR3: CASSRDRYSYTF
J: TRBJ2-2; size: few; V: TRBV7-9; D: NA; DNA: TGTGCCAGCAGCTTATGGGGCGGGAACACCGGGGAGCTGTTTTTT; CDR3: CASSLWGGNTGELFF
J: TRBJ1-2; size: NA; V: TRBV7-6; D: NA; DNA: TGTGCCAGCAGCCTTAGTGGAGCGGGGGAGGGTGGCTACACCTTC; CDR3: CASSLSGAGEGGYTF
J: TRBJ1-1; size: NA; V: TRBV19; D: TRBD1; DNA: TGTGCCAGTAGTATGGACAGGGCCCGAAGAGCTTTCTTT; CDR3: CASSMDRARRAFF
J: TRBJ1-1; size: NA; V: TRBV7-3; D: NA; DNA: TGTGCCAGCACAGTCGGAGCTAGCGCTGAAGCTTTCTTT; CDR3: CASTVGASAEAFF
J: TRBJ2-7; size: NA; V: TRBV7-2; D: NA; DNA: TGTGCCAGCAGCTTAGGGCGGGGATCCTACGAGCAGTACTTC; CDR3: CASSLGRGSYEQYF
J: TRBJ2-3; size: few; V: TRBV7-2; D: TRBD2; DNA: TGTGCCAGCAGCTTAGGCGGGAGTGCAGATACGCAGTATTTT; CDR3: CASSLGGSADTQYF
J: TRBJ2-7; size: NA; V: TRBV6-5; D: TRBD1; DNA: TGTGCCAGCAGCCTCAGACAGGGTGGGTCCGACGAGCAGTACTTC; CDR3: CASSLRQGGSDEQYF
J: TRBJ1-2; size: NA; V: TRBV25-1; D: NA; DNA: TGTGCCAGCAGTGAATTCGGCAGGGAAGAATATGGCTACACCTTC; CDR3: CASSEFGREEYGYTF
J: TRBJ2-3; size: NA; V: TRBV29-1; D: TRBD1; DNA: TGCAGCGTTTATACGGACAGGGCCGCAGATACGCAGTATTTT; CDR3: CSVYTDRAADTQYF
J: TRBJ1-4; size: NA; V: TRBV4-2; D: TRBD1; DNA: TGTGCCAGCAGCCAAGATGAGGACAGGGGTGAAAAACTGTTTTTT; CDR3: CASSQDEDRGEKLFF
J: TRBJ2-3; size: once; V: TRBV5-1; D: TRBD2; DNA: TGCGCCAGCGCCCCCGGGACTAGCGCAGATACGCAGTATTTT; CDR3: CASAPGTSADTQYF
J: TRBJ2-7; size: NA; V: TRBV21-1; D: NA; DNA: TGTGCCAGCAGCAAAATCGCGGACATAGACTACGAGCAGTACTTC; CDR3: CASSKIADIDYEQYF
J: TRBJ2-2; size: NA; V: TRBV7-6; D: TRBD1; DNA: TGTGCCAGCAGCCAGATCAGACAGGGATGGGACACCGGGGAGCTGTTTTTT; CDR3: CASSQIRQGWDTGELFF
J: TRBJ1-4; size: NA; V: TRBV7-2; D: NA; DNA: TGTGCCAGCAGCTTATTTCAAACTAATGAAAAACTGTTTTTT; CDR3: CASSLFQTNEKLFF
J: TRBJ2-3; size: NA; V: TRBV19; D: TRBD2; DNA: TGTGCCAGTAGCACTAGCGGGGACACAGATACGCAGTATTTT; CDR3: CASSTSGDTDTQYF
J: TRBJ1-5; size: NA; V: TRBV28; D: TRBD1; DNA: TGTGCCAGCAGTTTCTGGACCGGGACAGGGAAGCAGCCCCAGCATTTT; CDR3: CASSFWTGTGKQPQHF
J: TRBJ1-1; size: NA; V: TRBV6-2/TRBV6-3; D: NA; DNA: TGTGCCAGCAGTTTACCTCGGGGAACAATGGACGCTGAAGCTTTCTTT; CDR3: CASSLPRGTMDAEAFF
J: TRBJ2-7; size: NA; V: TRBV28; D: TRBD1; DNA: TGTGCCAGCAGTACACGGACAGGGGCTTACTACGAGCAGTACTTC; CDR3: CASSTRTGAYYEQYF
J: TRBJ2-5; size: NA; V: TRBV27; D: TRBD1; DNA: TGTGCCAGCAGTCCGACAGGGATGGGCGAGACCCAGTACTTC; CDR3: CASSPTGMGETQYF
J: TRBJ1-2; size: few; V: TRBV5-5; D: TRBD1; DNA: TGTGCCAGCAGCATAGGACAGGGGGGCTACACCTTC; CDR3: CASSIGQGGYTF
J: TRBJ2-1; size: NA; V: TRBV11-3; D: NA; DNA: TGTGCCAGCAGCTTAGTGGGTATGACAGAGCAGTTCTTC; CDR3: CASSLVGMTEQFF
J: TRBJ1-2; size: NA; V: TRBV19; D: NA; DNA: TGTGCCAGTAGTCACCTTCAGATCTATGGCTACACCTTC; CDR3: CASSHLQIYGYTF
J: TRBJ2-5; size: NA; V: TRBV5-1; D: NA; DNA: TGCGCCAGCAGCTTGCTCGCGGGACAAGAGACCCAGTACTTC; CDR3: CASSLLAGQETQYF
J: TRBJ2-2; size: NA; V: TRBV7-9; D: NA; DNA: TGTGCCAGCAGCCCCCGGCCGGGCGGGGAGCTGTTTTTT; CDR3: CASSPRPGGELFF
J: TRBJ1-5; size: NA; V: TRBV6-1; D: TRBD1; DNA: TGTGCCGGCAGTCACTGGGACAGGACCAATCAGCCCCAGCATTTT; CDR3: CAGSHWDRTNQPQHF
J: TRBJ2-5; size: NA; V: TRBV12-5; D: NA; DNA: TGTGCTAGTGGTTTGACAGGCGGGGTAGGAGAGACCCAGTACTTC; CDR3: CASGLTGGVGETQYF
J: TRBJ2-3; size: NA; V: TRBV9; D: TRBD2; DNA: TGTGCCAGCAGCGTAATCGGGACTAGCGGGTACTTCACAGATACGCAGTATTTT; CDR3: CASSVIGTSGYFTDTQYF
J: TRBJ2-5; size: NA; V: TRBV11-2; D: TRBD2; DNA: TGTGCCAGCACCCTGACGGGTTGGGGGGAGCGGGGGTTAGAGACCCAGTACTTC; CDR3: CASTLTGWGERGLETQYF
J: TRBJ2-7; size: NA; V: TRBV6-6; D: NA; DNA: TGTGCCAGCAGTCAATCTAAAACAGGTTCCTCTCGCGAGCAGTACTTC; CDR3: CASSQSKTGSSREQYF
J: TRBJ2-3; size: once; V: TRBV5-1; D: NA; DNA: TGCGCCAGCAGCCCCAACGAGGGTACCGTCAATACGCAGTATTTT; CDR3: CASSPNEGTVNTQYF
J: TRBJ1-3; size: NA; V: TRBV4-1; D: TRBD1; DNA: TGCGCCAGCAGCCAGACAGGGTTAACTGGAAACACCATATATTTT; CDR3: CASSQTGLTGNTIYF
J: TRBJ2-7; size: NA; V: TRBV11-2; D: TRBD2; DNA: TGTGCCAGCAGCCCCCGGACTAGCTACGAGCAGTACTTC; CDR3: CASSPRTSYEQYF
J: TRBJ1-3; size: NA; V: TRBV9; D: NA; DNA: TGTGCCAGCCGCTCTGGAAACACCATATATTTT; CDR3: CASRSGNTIYF